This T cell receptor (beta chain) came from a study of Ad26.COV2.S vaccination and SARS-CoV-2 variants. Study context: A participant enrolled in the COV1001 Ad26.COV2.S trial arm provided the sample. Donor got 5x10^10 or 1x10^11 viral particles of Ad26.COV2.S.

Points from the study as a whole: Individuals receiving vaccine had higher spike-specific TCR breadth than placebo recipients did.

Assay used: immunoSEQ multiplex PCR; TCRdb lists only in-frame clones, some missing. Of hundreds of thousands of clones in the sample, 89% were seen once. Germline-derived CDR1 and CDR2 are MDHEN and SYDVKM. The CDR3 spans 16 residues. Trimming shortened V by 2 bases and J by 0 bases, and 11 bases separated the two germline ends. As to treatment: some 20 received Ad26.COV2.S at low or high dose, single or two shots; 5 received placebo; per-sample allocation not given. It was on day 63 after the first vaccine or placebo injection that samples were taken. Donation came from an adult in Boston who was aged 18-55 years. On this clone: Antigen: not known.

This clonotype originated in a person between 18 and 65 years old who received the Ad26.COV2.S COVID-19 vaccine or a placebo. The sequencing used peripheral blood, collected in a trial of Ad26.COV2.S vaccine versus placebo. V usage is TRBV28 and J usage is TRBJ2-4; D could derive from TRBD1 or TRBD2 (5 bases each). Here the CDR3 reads CASSLPGRLAKNIQYF. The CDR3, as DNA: TGTGCCAGCAGTTTACCGGGACGTTTAGCCAAAAACATTCAGTACTTC.